This T cell receptor beta chain is drawn from a study of glioma-infiltrating T cells after dendritic cell vaccination (dated by TCRdb to the mid-2010s). For the study in its entirety: A cohort of roughly 15 glioblastoma patients from Phase I and II dendritic cell vaccination trials was included, of whom 9 were newly diagnosed and 6 had recurrent disease. TCR sequencing metrics, including TIL content and tumor-blood repertoire overlap, were correlated with survival after dendritic cell vaccination. To make the vaccine, monocyte-derived dendritic cells were cultured for under eight days with IL-4 and GM-CSF and then pulsed overnight with autologous tumor lysate. In glioblastoma patients vaccinated with dendritic cells, deep sequencing of TCR beta CDR3 regions served to measure tumor-infiltrating lymphocyte content and to compare repertoires between tumor and blood. Between 2003 and 2012, the patients were given dendritic cell vaccination pulsed with autologous tumor lysate. Each patient got three intradermal injections of the dendritic cell vaccine, spaced at biweekly intervals, in the arm below the axilla. Results the study describes overall, beyond this receptor: The cohort was small and heterogeneous, and full blood and tumor sets were available for few patients, with initial-recurrent tumor pairs available for even fewer patients. After dendritic cell vaccination, a higher estimated pretreatment TIL content predicted longer time to progression and longer overall survival. No direct relationship between TCR clonality and survival was found, suggesting that a diverse polyclonal response may matter. The TCR overlap response model with three groups was called speculative and said to need prospective validation.

Using the immunoSEQ assay, TCRB CDR3 regions were amplified from 1.5 to 2 micrograms of genomic DNA, or from all available DNA when less than that was on hand. The multiplex PCR employed 60 forward primers targeting TCR V beta segments and 13 reverse primers targeting J beta segments. To estimate the number of reads per starting template, synthetic control templates were added to each sample at limiting dilution. Reads of 87 bp were generated by sequencing on the Illumina HiSeq System. From the authors' description of their analysis: PCR and sequencing errors were removed by merging closely related sequences with a nearest neighbor algorithm. TCR overlap was defined as the percentage of unique tumor TCR beta sequences that were also found in the peripheral blood of the same patient. Drawn from immuneACCESS, this table holds only the in-frame rearrangements with V and J called that TCRdb kept. Clones are partly lost; checked studies trace under half to an unresolved V gene and leave the rest unexplained. That table furnishes V, J and clone size, whereas the DNA furnished D and trimming. The sample yields 100,000 or so clones; nearly 90% were counted once. The ten most abundant clones make up 2.7% of the sample.

On this clone itself: Its antigen is not yet known. No base-level quality is on record; no much larger clone is a single base apart.

From cysteine to phenylalanine, the CDR3 is 13 amino acids long. Only CDR3 DNA is held: 39 bases, read in frame from base 1. CDR1 and CDR2 are read off the germline V gene as MNHNS and SASEGT. V ends up 8 bases short and J 5 bases short, with an unmatched junction base count of 1. In light of the paper, this sample's time point label describes: after dendritic cell vaccination, including at tumor progression/relapse. Selection of patients required sufficient residual fresh-frozen tumor tissue and over two years of available survival data. Molecular status otherwise varied across the glioblastoma patients, but none of them carried an isocitrate dehydrogenase mutation. PBMC were collected before vaccination, two weeks after the third vaccination, and at tumor progression if tumor progression occurred. Genomic DNA was extracted with the Qiagen DNeasy Blood extraction Kit.

The sequence joins TRBV6-1 to TRBJ1-6, with 9 bases matching TRBD1. The receptor was derived from a human donor with glioblastoma. This sample comprised blood, obtained after dendritic cell vaccination. The CDR3 reads as follows: CASGDRDNSPLHF. The DNA sequence is as follows: TGTGCCAGCGGGGACAGGGATAATTCACCCCTCCACTTT.